The entry that follows covers one T cell receptor beta chain sequence. Its antigen is unknown. This entry comes from a study of CD8 T cells in Susac syndrome. Study observations and caveats: The authors acknowledged that the study's TCR sequencing and HLA analysis involved relatively few individuals.

The study sequenced TCR beta in blood CD8+ and CD4+ T cells. Negative isolation yielded CD4+ and CD8+ T cells, and FACS enriched TEMRA cells. V lost 0 bases, J lost 3 bases, and 8 bases stayed unmatched. This CDR3 region has 16 residues. The germline gives CDR1 DFQATT, CDR2 SNEGSKA (reference sequence). A quantity of about 0.5 to 1 ug RNA underwent reverse transcription using random hexamers. It was immunoSEQ multiplex PCR that amplified TCR beta CDR3 across 54 Vbeta and 13 Jbeta. TCRdb itself ran the immunoSEQ multiplex PCR reads through MiXCR, one entry per CDR3 protein. The sample yields around 170,000 distinct CDR3 sequences, roughly nine tenths seen once.

The gene calls are TRBV20-1 and TRBJ1-5; the match to TRBD1 covers 7 bases. Source material: CD4+ T cells from PBMCs. The TCR was taken from a human donor in good health. CDR3: CSAREPTGFDNQPQHF. CDR3 coding DNA: TGCAGTGCTAGAGAACCGACAGGGTTTGACAATCAGCCCCAGCATTTT.